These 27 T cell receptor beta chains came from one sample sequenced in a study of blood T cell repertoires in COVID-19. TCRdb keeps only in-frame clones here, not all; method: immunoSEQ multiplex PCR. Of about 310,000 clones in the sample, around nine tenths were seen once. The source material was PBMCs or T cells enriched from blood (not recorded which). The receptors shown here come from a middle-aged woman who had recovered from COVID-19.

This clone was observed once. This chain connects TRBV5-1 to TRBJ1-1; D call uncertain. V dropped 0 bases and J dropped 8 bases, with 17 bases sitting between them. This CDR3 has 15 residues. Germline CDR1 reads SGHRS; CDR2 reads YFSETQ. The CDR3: CASSLDGRPIWEAFF. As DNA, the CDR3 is TGCGCCAGCAGCTTGGACGGCAGGCCGATATGGGAAGCTTTCTTT.

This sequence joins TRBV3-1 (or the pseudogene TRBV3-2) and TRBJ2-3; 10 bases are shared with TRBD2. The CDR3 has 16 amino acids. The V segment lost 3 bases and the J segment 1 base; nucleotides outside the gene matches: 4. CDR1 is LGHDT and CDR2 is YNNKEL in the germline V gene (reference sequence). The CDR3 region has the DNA TGTGCCAGCAGCCAGCCAGCGGGGGGGCGCACAGATACGCAGTATTTT. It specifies CASSQPAGGRTDTQYF.

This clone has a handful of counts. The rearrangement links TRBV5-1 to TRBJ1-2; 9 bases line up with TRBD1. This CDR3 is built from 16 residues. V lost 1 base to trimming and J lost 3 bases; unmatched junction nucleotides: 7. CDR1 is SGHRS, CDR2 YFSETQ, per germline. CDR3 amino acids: CASSLTTGGADYGYTF. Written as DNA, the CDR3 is TGCGCCAGCAGCTTGACTACAGGGGGCGCCGACTATGGCTACACCTTC. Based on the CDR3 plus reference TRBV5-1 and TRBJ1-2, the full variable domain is KAGVTQTPRYLIKTRGQQVTLSCSPISGHRSVSWYQQTPGQGLQFLFEYFSETQRNKGNFPGRFSGRQFSNSRSEMNVSTLELGDSALYLCASSLTTGGADYGYTFGSGTRLTVV.

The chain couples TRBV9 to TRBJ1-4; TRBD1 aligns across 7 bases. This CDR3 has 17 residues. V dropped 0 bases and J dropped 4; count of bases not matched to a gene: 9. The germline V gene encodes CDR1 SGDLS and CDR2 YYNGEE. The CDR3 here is CASSVAGGGVGNEKLFF. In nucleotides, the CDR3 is TGTGCCAGCAGCGTAGCTGGAGGGGGCGTCGGTAATGAAAAACTGTTTTTT.

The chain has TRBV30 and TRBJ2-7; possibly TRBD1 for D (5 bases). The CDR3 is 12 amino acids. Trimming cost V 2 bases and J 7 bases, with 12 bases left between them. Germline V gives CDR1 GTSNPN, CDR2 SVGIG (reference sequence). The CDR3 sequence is CAWSLRVEEQYF. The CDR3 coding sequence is TGTGCCTGGAGTCTCAGGGTCGAAGAGCAGTACTTC.

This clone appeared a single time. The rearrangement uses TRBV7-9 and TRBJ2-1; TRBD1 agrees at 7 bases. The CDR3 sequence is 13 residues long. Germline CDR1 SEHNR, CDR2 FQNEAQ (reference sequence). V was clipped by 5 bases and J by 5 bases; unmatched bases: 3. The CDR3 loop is CASSLTGDNEQFF. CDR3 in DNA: TGTGCCAGCAGCCTTACAGGGGACAATGAGCAGTTCTTC. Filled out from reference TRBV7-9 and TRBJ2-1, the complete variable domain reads DTGVSQNPRHKITKRGQNVTFRCDPISEHNRLYWYRQTLGQGPEFLTYFQNEAQLEKSRLLSDRFSAERPKGSFSTLEIQRTEQGDSAMYLCASSLTGDNEQFFGPGTRLTVL.

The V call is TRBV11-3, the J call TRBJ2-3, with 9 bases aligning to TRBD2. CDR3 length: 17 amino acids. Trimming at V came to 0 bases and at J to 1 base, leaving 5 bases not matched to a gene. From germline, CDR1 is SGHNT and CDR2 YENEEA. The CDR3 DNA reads TGTGCCAGCAGCTTAGACCTAAGGACTAGCGGCACAGATACGCAGTATTTT. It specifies CASSLDLRTSGTDTQYF. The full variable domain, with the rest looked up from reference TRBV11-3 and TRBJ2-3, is EAGVVQSPRYKIIEKKQPVAFWCNPISGHNTLYWYLQNLGQGPELLIRYENEEAVDDSQLPKDRFSAERLKGVDSTLKIQPAELGDSAVYLCASSLDLRTSGTDTQYFGPGTRLTVL.

CDR3 loop: CASSKAPAGTTNEKLFF. CDR3 sequence (DNA): TGTGCCAGCAGCAAAGCGCCGGCGGGCACGACAAATGAAAAACTGTTTTTT. The chain recombines TRBV21-1 with TRBJ1-4. TRBV21-1 represents a pseudogene. The CDR3 totals 17 residues.

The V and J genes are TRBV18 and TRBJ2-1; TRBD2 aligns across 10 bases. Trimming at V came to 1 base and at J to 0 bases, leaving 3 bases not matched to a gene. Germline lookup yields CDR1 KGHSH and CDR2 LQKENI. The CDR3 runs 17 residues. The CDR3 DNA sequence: TGTGCCAGCTCACCACGAGGACTAGCGGTCTCCTACAATGAGCAGTTCTTC. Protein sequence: CASSPRGLAVSYNEQFF.

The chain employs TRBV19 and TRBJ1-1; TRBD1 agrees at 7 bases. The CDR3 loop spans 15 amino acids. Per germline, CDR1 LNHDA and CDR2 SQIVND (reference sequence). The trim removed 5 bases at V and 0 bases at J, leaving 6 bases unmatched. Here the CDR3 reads CASSALGQMNTEAFF. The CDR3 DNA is TGTGCCAGTAGTGCCTTGGGACAGATGAACACTGAAGCTTTCTTT.

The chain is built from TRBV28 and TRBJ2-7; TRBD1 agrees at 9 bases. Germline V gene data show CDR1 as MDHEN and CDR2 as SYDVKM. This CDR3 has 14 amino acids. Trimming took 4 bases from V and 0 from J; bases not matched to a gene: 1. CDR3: CASSSGQGSYEQYF. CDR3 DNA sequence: TGTGCCAGCAGTTCGGGACAGGGCTCCTACGAGCAGTACTTC.

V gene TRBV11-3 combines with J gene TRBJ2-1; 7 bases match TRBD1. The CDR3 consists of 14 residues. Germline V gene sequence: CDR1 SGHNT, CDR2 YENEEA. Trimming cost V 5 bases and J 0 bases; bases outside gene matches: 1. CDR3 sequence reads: CASSRDSSYNEQFF. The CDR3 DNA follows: TGTGCCAGCAGCCGGGACAGCTCCTACAATGAGCAGTTCTTC.

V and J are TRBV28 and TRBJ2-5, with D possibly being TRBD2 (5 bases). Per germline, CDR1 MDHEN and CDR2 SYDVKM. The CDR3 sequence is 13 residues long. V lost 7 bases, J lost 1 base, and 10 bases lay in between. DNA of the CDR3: TGTGCCAGCACCCGGACTCCCCAAGAGACCCAGTACTTC. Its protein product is CASTRTPQETQYF.

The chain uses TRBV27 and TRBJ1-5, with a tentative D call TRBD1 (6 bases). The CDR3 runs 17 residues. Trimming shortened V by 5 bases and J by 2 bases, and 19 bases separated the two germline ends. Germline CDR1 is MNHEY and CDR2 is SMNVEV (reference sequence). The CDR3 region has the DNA TGTGCCAGCAGTAAATCGACAGGCCTTGGGGGCAATCAGCCCCAGCATTTT. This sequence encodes CASSKSTGLGGNQPQHF.

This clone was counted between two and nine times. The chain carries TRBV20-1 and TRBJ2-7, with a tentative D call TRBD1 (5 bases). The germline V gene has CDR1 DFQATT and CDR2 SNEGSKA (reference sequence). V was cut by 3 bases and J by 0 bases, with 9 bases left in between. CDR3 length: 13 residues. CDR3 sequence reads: CSASRGISYEQYF. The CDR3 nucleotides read TGCAGTGCTAGTAGGGGAATCTCCTACGAGCAGTACTTC.

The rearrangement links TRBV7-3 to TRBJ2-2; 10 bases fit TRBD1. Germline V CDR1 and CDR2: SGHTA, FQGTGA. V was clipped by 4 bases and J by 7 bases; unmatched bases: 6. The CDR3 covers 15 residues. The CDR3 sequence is CASSSRDRGGGELFF. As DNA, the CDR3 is TGTGCCAGCAGCTCGAGGGACAGGGGAGGCGGGGAGCTGTTTTTT.

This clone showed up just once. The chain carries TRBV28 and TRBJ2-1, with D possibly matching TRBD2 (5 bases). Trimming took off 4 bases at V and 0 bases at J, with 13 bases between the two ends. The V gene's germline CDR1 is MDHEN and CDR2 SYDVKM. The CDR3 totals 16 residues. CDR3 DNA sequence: TGTGCCAGCAGTTCGGCCGGGGAGTTCTCCTACAATGAGCAGTTCTTC. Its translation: CASSSAGEFSYNEQFF.

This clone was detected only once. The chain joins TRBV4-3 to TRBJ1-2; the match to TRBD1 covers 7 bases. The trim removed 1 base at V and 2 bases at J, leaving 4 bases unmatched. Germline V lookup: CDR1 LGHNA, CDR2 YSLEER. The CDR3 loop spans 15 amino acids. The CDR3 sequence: CASSQASTGNYGYTF. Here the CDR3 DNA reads TGCGCCAGCAGCCAAGCCTCGACAGGGAACTATGGCTACACCTTC.

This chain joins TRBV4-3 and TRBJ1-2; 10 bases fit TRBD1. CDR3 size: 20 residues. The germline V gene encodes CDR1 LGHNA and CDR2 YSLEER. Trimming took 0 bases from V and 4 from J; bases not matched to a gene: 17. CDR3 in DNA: TGCGCCAGCAGCCAAGATCTCGCGTTTCGAGACAGGGGGCGCGGCTATGGCTACACCTTC. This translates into CASSQDLAFRDRGRGYGYTF.

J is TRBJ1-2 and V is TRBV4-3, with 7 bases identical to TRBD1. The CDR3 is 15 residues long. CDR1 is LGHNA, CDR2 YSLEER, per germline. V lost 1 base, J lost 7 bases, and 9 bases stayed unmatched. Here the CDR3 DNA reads TGCGCCAGCAGCCAAGCCCACCGGGACAGTGGTGGCTACACCTTC. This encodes CASSQAHRDSGGYTF.

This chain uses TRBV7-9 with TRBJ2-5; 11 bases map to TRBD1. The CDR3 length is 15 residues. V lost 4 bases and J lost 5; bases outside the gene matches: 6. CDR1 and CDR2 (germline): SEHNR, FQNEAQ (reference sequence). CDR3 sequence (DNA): TGTGCCAGCAGCTACCGGGACAGGGGGAGGGAGACCCAGTACTTC. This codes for CASSYRDRGRETQYF.

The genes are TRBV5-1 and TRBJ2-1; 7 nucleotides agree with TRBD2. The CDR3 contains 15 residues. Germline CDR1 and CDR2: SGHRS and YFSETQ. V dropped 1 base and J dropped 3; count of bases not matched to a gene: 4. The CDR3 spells CASSLIGGGYNEQFF. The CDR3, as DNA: TGCGCCAGCAGCTTGATTGGCGGGGGCTACAATGAGCAGTTCTTC.

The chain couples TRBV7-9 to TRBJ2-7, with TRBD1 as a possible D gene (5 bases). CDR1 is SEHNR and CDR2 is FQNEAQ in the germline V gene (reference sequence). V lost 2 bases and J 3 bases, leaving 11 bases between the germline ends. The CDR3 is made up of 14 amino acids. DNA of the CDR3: TGTGCCAGCAGCTTATCAGGGTGGGTCTACGAGCAGTACTTC. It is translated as CASSLSGWVYEQYF.

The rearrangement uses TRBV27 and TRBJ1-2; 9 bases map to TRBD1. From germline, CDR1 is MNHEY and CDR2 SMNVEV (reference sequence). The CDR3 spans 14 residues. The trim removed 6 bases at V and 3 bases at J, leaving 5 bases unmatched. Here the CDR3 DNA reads TGTGCCAGCAGGTTACAGGGGGCTGACTATGGCTACACCTTC. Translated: CASRLQGADYGYTF.

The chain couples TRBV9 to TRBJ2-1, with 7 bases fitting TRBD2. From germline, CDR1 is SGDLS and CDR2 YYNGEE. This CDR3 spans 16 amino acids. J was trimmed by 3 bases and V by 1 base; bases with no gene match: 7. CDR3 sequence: CASSVSSGVYYNEQFF. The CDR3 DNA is TGTGCCAGCAGCGTATCGAGCGGGGTCTACTACAATGAGCAGTTCTTC. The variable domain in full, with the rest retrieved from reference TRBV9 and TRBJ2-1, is DSGVTQTPKHLITATGQRVTLRCSPRSGDLSVYWYQQSLDQGLQFLIQYYNGEERAKGNILERFSAQQFPDLHSELNLSSLELGDSALYFCASSVSSGVYYNEQFFGPGTRLTVL.

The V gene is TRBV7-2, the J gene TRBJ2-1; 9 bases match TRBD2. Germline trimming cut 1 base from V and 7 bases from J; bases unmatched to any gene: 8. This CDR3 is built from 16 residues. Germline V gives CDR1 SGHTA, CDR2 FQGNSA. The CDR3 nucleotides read TGTGCCAGCAGCTTAGGTGGCGGGAGGGCCGCGAATGAGCAGTTCTTC. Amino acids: CASSLGGGRAANEQFF.

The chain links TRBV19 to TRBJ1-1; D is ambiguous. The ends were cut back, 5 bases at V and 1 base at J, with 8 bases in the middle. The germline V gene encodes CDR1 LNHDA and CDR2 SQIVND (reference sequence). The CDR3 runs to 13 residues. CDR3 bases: TGTGCCAGTAGTTTACACGAGAACACTGAAGCTTTCTTT. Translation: CASSLHENTEAFF.